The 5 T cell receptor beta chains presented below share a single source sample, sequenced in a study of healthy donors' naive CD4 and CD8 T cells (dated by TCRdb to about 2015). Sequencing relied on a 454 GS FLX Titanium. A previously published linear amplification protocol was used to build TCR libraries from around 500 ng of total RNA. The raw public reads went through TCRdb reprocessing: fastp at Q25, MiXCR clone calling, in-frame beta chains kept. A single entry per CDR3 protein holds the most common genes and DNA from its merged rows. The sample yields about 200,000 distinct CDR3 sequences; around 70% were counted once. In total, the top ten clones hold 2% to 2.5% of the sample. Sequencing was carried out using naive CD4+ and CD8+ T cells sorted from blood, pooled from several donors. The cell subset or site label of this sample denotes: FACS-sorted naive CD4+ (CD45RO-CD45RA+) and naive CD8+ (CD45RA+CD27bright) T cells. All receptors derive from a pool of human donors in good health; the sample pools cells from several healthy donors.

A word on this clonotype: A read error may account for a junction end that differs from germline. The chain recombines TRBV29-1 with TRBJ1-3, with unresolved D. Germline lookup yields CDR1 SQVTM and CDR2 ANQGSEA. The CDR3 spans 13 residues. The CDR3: CSVEQESGNTTYF. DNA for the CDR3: TGCAGCGTTGAACAGGAATCTGGAAACACCACATATTTT.

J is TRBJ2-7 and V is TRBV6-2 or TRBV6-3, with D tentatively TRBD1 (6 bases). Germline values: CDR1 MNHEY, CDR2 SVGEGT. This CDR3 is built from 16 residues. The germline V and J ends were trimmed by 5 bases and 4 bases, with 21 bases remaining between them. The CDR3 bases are TGTGCCAGCAGTAGCGGAATCACAGGGTTCGTGTACGAGCAGTACTTC. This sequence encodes CASSSGITGFVYEQYF.

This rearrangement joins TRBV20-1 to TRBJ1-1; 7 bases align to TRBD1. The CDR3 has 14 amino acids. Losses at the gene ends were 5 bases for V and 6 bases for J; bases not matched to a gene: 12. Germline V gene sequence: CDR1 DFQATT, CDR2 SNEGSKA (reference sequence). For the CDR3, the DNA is TGCAGTGCTCCCTTCCGACAGGGTAAATCTGAAGCTTTCTTT. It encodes CSAPFRQGKSEAFF.

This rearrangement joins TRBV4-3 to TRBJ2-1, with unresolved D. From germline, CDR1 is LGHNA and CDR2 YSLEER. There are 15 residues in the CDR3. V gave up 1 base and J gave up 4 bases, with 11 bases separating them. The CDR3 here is CASSQVIGGYNEQFF. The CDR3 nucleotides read TGCGCCAGCAGCCAAGTGATCGGTGGATACAATGAGCAGTTCTTC.

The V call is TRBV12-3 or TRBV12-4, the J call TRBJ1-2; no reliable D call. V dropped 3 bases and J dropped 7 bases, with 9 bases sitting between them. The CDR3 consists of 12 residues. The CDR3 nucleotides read TGTGCCAGCAGTTTCGGCCGGCTTGGCTACACCTTC. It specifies CASSFGRLGYTF.